This T cell receptor beta chain was identified during a study of human T cells and chemical hapten exposure. TCRdb reprocessed the RACE reads with MiXCR, giving one entry per CDR3 protein. Among more than 50,000 distinct CDR3 sequences listed, about 7% were seen once. The sample's time point: pre-sensitization, week 0. The sample's treatment: therapeutic diphenylcyclopropenone sensitization with weekly scalp DPC. This CDR3 spans 15 amino acids. Trimming removed 3 bases at V and 5 bases at J, with 16 bases between. This clonotype was seen many times. This chain uses TRBV12-3 or TRBV12-4 with TRBJ1-2; unclear D gene. The TCR sequence derives from a woman aged 25 to 45 with alopecia areata. Some clones in this sample may be carry-over from other donors' samples. Here the sequenced sample was whole blood, taken in connection with sensitization to the hapten diphenylcyclopropenone (DPC). This chain's CDR3 is CASSFRQTINYGYTF. Written as DNA, the CDR3 is TGTGCCAGCAGTTTCAGGCAGACAATAAATTATGGCTACACCTTC.